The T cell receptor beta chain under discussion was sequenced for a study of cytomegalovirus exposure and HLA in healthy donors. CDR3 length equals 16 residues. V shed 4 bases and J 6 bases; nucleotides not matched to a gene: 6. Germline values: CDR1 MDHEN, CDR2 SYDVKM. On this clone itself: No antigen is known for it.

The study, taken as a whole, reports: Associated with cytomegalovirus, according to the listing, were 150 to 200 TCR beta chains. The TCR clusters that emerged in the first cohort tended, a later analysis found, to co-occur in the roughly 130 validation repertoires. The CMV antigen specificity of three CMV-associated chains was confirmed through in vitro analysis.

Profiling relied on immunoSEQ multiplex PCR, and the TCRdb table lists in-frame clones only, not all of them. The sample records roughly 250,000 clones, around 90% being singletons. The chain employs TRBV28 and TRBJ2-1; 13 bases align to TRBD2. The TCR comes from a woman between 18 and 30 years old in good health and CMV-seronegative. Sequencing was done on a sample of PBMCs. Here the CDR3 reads CASSSTSGGARNEQFF. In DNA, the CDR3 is TGTGCCAGCAGTTCTACTAGCGGGGGGGCCCGCAATGAGCAGTTCTTC.